Each of the 15 T cell receptor beta chains below was sequenced from the same sample in a study of blood T cell repertoires in COVID-19. TCRdb's table, derived via immunoSEQ multiplex PCR, lists solely in-frame clones and lacks some. Here the sample spans about 80,000 clones, 78% being singletons. Sequencing was done on a sample of peripheral blood. These TCRs come from a human donor in a cohort sampled during active COVID-19.

The chain links TRBV27 to TRBJ1-6, with D unclear. The CDR3 consists of 15 residues. The V gene's germline CDR1 is MNHEY and CDR2 SMNVEV (reference sequence). V was shortened by 3 bases and J by 6 bases, with 12 bases between the two germline ends. CDR3 sequence reads: CASSLSRVLNSPLHF. The CDR3 DNA reads TGTGCCAGCAGTTTGTCCCGGGTCCTTAATTCACCCCTCCACTTT.

The chain joins TRBV2 to TRBJ1-2; TRBD1 aligns across 11 bases. Per germline, CDR1 SNHLY and CDR2 FYNNEI. With 10 bases clipped from V and 4 bases from J, the junction kept 11 bases outside the gene matches. The CDR3 is 15 amino acids. CDR3 coding DNA: TGTGCCACTTCGGGGGTGGGGACAGGGGGCTATGGCTACACCTTC. It specifies CATSGVGTGGYGYTF.

The J gene is TRBJ1-1, the V gene TRBV12-3 or TRBV12-4; tentative D call: TRBD1 (6 bases). The CDR3 has 12 residues. V was trimmed by 7 bases and J by 7 bases, leaving 13 bases between them. CDR3: CASTLLRGEAFF. CDR3 in DNA: TGTGCCAGCACCCTTCTCAGGGGTGAAGCTTTCTTT.

The genes are TRBV6-5 and TRBJ1-5; no clear D. Germline V gene data show CDR1 as MNHEY and CDR2 as SVGAGI. The germline V and J ends were trimmed by 7 bases and 6 bases, with 13 bases remaining between them. The CDR3 is made up of 13 amino acids. The CDR3 here is CASTEGFAQPQHF. In nucleotides, the CDR3 is TGTGCCAGCACCGAGGGTTTTGCTCAGCCCCAGCATTTT.

In this sample, this clone turned up a few times. CDR3 bases: TGTGCCAGCAGCCATGGGACTATCCCGAGCGAGACCCAGTACTTC. It codes for CASSHGTIPSETQYF. The chain joins TRBV4-2 to TRBJ2-5, with 7 bases identical to TRBD2. Trimming at V came to 3 bases and at J to 5 bases, leaving 9 bases not matched to a gene. CDR3 length: 15 residues. Germline CDR1 and CDR2: LGHNA and YNFKEQ.

The chain links TRBV6-2 or TRBV6-3 to TRBJ2-2, with 8 positions matching TRBD2. The germline CDR1 and CDR2 sequences are MNHEY and SVGEGT. This CDR3 spans 15 amino acids. J lost 5 bases, V lost 6 bases, and 8 bases had no gene match. The CDR3 DNA reads as TGTGCCAGCAGCCCTCGGGAGCGGGAGACCGGGGAGCTGTTTTTT. Its protein is CASSPRERETGELFF.

V is TRBV13 and J is TRBJ2-1, with 11 bases lining up with TRBD2. Germline CDR1 is PRHDT and CDR2 is FYEKMQ (reference sequence). With V trimmed by 1 base and J by 6 bases, 2 bases remained unmatched. CDR3 length equals 15 residues. The CDR3 DNA sequence: TGTGCCAGCAGCTTAGCTAGCGGGAGGAGCAATGAGCAGTTCTTC. This encodes CASSLASGRSNEQFF. Complete variable domain (other parts from reference TRBV13 and TRBJ2-1): AAGVIQSPRHLIKEKRETATLKCYPIPRHDTVYWYQQGPGQDPQFLISFYEKMQSDKGSIPDRFSAQQFSDYHSELNMSSLELGDSALYFCASSLASGRSNEQFFGPGTRLTVL.

This chain uses TRBV19 with TRBJ2-5; 7 bases agree with TRBD1. This CDR3 has 14 amino acids. Germline V gives CDR1 LNHDA, CDR2 SQIVND (reference sequence). V dropped 5 bases and J dropped 5; count of bases not matched to a gene: 8. CDR3 protein: CASSAPRGMETQYF. CDR3 coding DNA: TGTGCCAGTAGTGCCCCCAGGGGGATGGAGACCCAGTACTTC.

The chain uses TRBV6-2 or TRBV6-3 and TRBJ2-6; D might be TRBD2 (5 bases). Germline CDR1 reads MNHEY; CDR2 reads SVGEGT. Trimming took 0 bases from V and 2 from J, leaving 5 bases between them. The length of the CDR3 is 15 residues. The CDR3 bases are TGTGCCAGCAGTTACTCCGGGACTGGGGCCAACGTCCTGACTTTC. It is translated as CASSYSGTGANVLTF.

The chain has TRBV4-2 and TRBJ1-2; TRBD1 is a possible D gene (6 bases). The germline V gene has CDR1 LGHNA and CDR2 YNFKEQ. This CDR3 comprises 16 residues. The V and J ends lost 2 bases and 0 bases respectively, with 13 bases between them. The CDR3 sequence: CASSQRGGEANYGYTF. The CDR3 nucleotides read TGTGCCAGCAGCCAAAGGGGGGGGGAAGCTAACTATGGCTACACCTTC.

This clone was recorded only once. The V and J genes are TRBV24-1 and TRBJ2-3; weak D call: TRBD1 (6 bases). V lost 5 bases and J 0 bases, leaving 11 bases between the germline ends. The CDR3 runs to 15 residues. The germline V gene has CDR1 KGHDR and CDR2 SFDVKD. The CDR3 DNA reads TGTGCCACCAGTGCCTACAGGGAGAGCACAGATACGCAGTATTTT. As protein: CATSAYRESTDTQYF.

The chain combines TRBV7-9 with TRBJ2-1, with 8 bases identical to TRBD2. The CDR3 covers 14 residues. Germline trimming cut 5 bases from V and 5 bases from J; bases unmatched to any gene: 5. The germline V gene encodes CDR1 SEHNR and CDR2 FQNEAQ (reference sequence). In nucleotides, the CDR3 is TGTGCCAGCAGCCCCCGGGGGGGAAACAATGAGCAGTTCTTC. Residues: CASSPRGGNNEQFF.

DNA of the CDR3: TGTGCCAGCAGTTTATATCAGGGGTTACAAGAGACCCAGTACTTC. Amino acid sequence: CASSLYQGLQETQYF. The chain recombines TRBV27 with TRBJ2-5; D possibly corresponds to TRBD1 (6 bases). Germline V gives CDR1 MNHEY, CDR2 SMNVEV (reference sequence). The CDR3 has 15 amino acids. The V and J ends lost 1 base and 2 bases respectively, with 11 bases between them.

V gene TRBV5-4 combines with J gene TRBJ2-3; 8 bases line up with TRBD1. The length of the CDR3 is 16 residues. J lost 0 bases, V lost 4 bases, and 7 bases had no gene match. Germline CDR1 reads SGHNT; CDR2 reads YYREEE (reference sequence). In nucleotides, the CDR3 is TGTGCCAGCAGCCGGACAGGGTATCCTAGCACAGATACGCAGTATTTT. Encoded protein: CASSRTGYPSTDTQYF. Supplemented by reference TRBV5-4 and TRBJ2-3, the full variable domain reads ETGVTQSPTHLIKTRGQQVTLRCSSQSGHNTVSWYQQALGQGPQFIFQYYREEENGRGNFPPRFSGLQFPNYSSELNVNALELDDSALYLCASSRTGYPSTDTQYFGPGTRLTVL.

For this clone: This may be a read error, as it is one base from a much larger clone. The CDR3 here is CAGSSEGSQPQHF. The CDR3 region has the DNA TGTGCCGGCAGCTCGGAGGGAAGTCAGCCCCAGCATTTT. This sequence joins TRBV7-9 and TRBJ1-5; D uncertain. The CDR3 loop spans 13 amino acids. Germline CDR1 SEHNR, CDR2 FQNEAQ (reference sequence).